The rows below give T cell receptor beta chains drawn from one sample of a study of T cell changes during pregnancy in multiple sclerosis. Data came from immunoSEQ multiplex PCR; TCRdb stores just in-frame clones and leaves some out. The sample shows about 59,000 clones, just under 90% of them seen only once. Specimen: peripheral blood from another person, used as feeder cells. These receptor sequences come from a human donor whose cells served as feeder cells for cultures in a pregnancy study. The CDR3 runs from the conserved cysteine through the conserved F or W. D genes are given only for firm matches. Where a row states a size, it is once, few, many or the class of an expanded clone; other rows omit it.

V	D	size	J	CDR3	DNA
TRBV7-9	NA	NA	TRBJ2-5	CASSSAGSIVETQYF	TGTGCCAGCAGCAGCGCAGGGTCGATAGTAGAGACCCAGTACTTC
TRBV4-1	NA	NA	TRBJ2-7	CASSQPPGSYEQYF	TGCGCCAGCAGCCAACCCCCGGGGTCCTACGAGCAGTACTTC
TRBV7-2	NA	NA	TRBJ1-2	CASSPTPTRSDYGYTF	TGTGCCAGCAGCCCCACCCCGACACGATCTGACTATGGCTACACCTTC
TRBV27	NA	NA	TRBJ2-3	CASGYRDSTDTQYF	TGTGCCAGCGGTTACAGGGACTCCACAGATACGCAGTATTTT
TRBV18	NA	NA	TRBJ1-1	CASSPPWLATEAFF	TGTGCCAGCTCACCACCGTGGCTGGCCACTGAAGCTTTCTTT
TRBV5-4	NA	NA	TRBJ2-6	CASSLWVVGANVLTF	TGTGCCAGCAGCTTGTGGGTGGTTGGGGCCAACGTCCTGACTTTC
TRBV29-1	TRBD1	NA	TRBJ1-1	CSVAGGGRNTEAFF	TGCAGCGTTGCCGGAGGGGGCCGGAACACTGAAGCTTTCTTT
TRBV27	NA	NA	TRBJ2-1	CASRTVSYNEQFF	TGTGCCAGCAGAACGGTATCCTACAATGAGCAGTTCTTC
TRBV25-1	NA	NA	TRBJ2-5	CASSKGSETQYF	TGTGCCAGCAGTAAGGGTTCTGAGACCCAGTACTTC
TRBV10-3	TRBD2	NA	TRBJ2-5	CAISESRGLQETQYF	TGTGCCATCAGTGAGTCCCGGGGACTACAAGAGACCCAGTACTTC
TRBV7-2	NA	NA	TRBJ1-2	CASSLAGTGHNYGYTF	TGTGCCAGCAGCTTAGCTGGAACAGGGCACAACTATGGCTACACCTTC
TRBV5-1	NA	NA	TRBJ2-3	CASSPTGTDTQYF	TGCGCCAGCAGCCCCACAGGAACAGATACGCAGTATTTT
TRBV2	TRBD1	NA	TRBJ1-1	CASSAGTGVSEAFF	TGTGCCAGCAGTGCAGGGACAGGGGTCTCTGAAGCTTTCTTT
TRBV2	NA	NA	TRBJ2-3	CASLVGRGNTQYF	TGTGCCAGCCTCGTCGGTAGGGGGAATACGCAGTATTTT
TRBV11-2	TRBD1	NA	TRBJ2-7	CASSRRDREYF	TGTGCCAGCAGCCGCCGGGACAGAGAGTACTTC
TRBV6-5	NA	NA	TRBJ2-7	CASDSQGYDEQYF	TGTGCCAGCGACTCACAGGGTTACGACGAGCAGTACTTC
TRBV6-1	NA	NA	TRBJ2-2	CASSITNTGELFF	TGTGCCAGCAGTATTACTAACACCGGGGAGCTGTTTTTT
TRBV7-3	TRBD2	NA	TRBJ2-3	CASSLMGLAGDGDTQYF	TGTGCCAGCAGCTTAATGGGGCTAGCGGGAGATGGTGATACGCAGTATTTT
TRBV20-1	TRBD1	NA	TRBJ2-7	CSAKTGDEQYF	TGCAGTGCAAAGACAGGGGACGAGCAGTACTTC
TRBV16	NA	NA	TRBJ1-2	CASSLGSGNYGYTF	TGTGCCAGCAGCCTTGGATCAGGCAACTATGGCTACACCTTC
TRBV9	NA	NA	TRBJ2-5	CASSDSRTASEETQYF	TGTGCCAGCAGCGACTCGAGGACTGCCTCAGAGGAGACCCAGTACTTC
TRBV6-6	NA	once	TRBJ1-4	CASRQPSKEKLFF	TGTGCCAGCAGGCAACCCTCGAAGGAAAAACTGTTTTTT
TRBV11-2	NA	NA	TRBJ2-5	CASSTGAVVQYF	TGTGCCAGCAGCACCGGTGCCGTTGTCCAGTACTTC
TRBV30	NA	few	TRBJ1-5	CAWSGRINQPQHF	TGTGCCTGGAGTGGACGAATCAATCAGCCCCAGCATTTT
TRBV7-8	NA	NA	TRBJ2-3	CASSLSTSTDTQYF	TGTGCCAGCAGCTTAAGCACCAGCACAGATACGCAGTATTTT
TRBV29-1	TRBD1	NA	TRBJ2-7	CSAGQGPEQYF	TGCAGCGCTGGACAGGGCCCCGAGCAGTACTTC
TRBV7-7	TRBD2	NA	TRBJ2-1	CASSSTSGPFEEQFF	TGTGCTAGCAGCTCTACTAGCGGGCCTTTTGAAGAGCAGTTCTTC
TRBV5-1	NA	NA	TRBJ2-3	CASSLDGRGTDTQYF	TGCGCCAGCAGCTTGGATGGCAGGGGCACAGATACGCAGTATTTT
TRBV29-1	TRBD1	once	TRBJ1-2	CSVEDAGGNGYTF	TGCAGCGTTGAAGATGCAGGGGGCAATGGCTACACCTTC
TRBV7-9	NA	NA	TRBJ1-2	CASSLMEEGFYGYTF	TGTGCCAGCAGCTTAATGGAAGAGGGGTTCTATGGCTACACCTTC
TRBV5-1	NA	NA	TRBJ2-2	CASSLQVSGELFF	TGCGCCAGCAGCTTGCAGGTATCAGGGGAGCTGTTTTTT
TRBV5-1	NA	NA	TRBJ1-4	CASSWTKGTSGREKLFF	TGCGCCAGCAGCTGGACTAAAGGGACATCGGGACGGGAAAAACTGTTTTTT
TRBV5-1	TRBD1	NA	TRBJ2-7	CARADRISYEQYF	TGCGCCAGGGCGGACAGGATCTCCTACGAGCAGTACTTC
TRBV28	NA	NA	TRBJ1-1	CASSFSGVAEAFF	TGTGCCAGCAGTTTTTCAGGAGTCGCTGAAGCTTTCTTT
TRBV27	NA	NA	TRBJ2-3	CASRGGLDTDTQYF	TGTGCCAGCAGGGGGGGACTTGACACAGATACGCAGTATTTT
TRBV10-3	NA	NA	TRBJ2-7	CAISGGGQRTRFYEQYF	TGTGCCATCAGTGGGGGGGGACAGCGGACTCGATTTTACGAGCAGTACTTC
TRBV4-3	TRBD1	NA	TRBJ1-5	CASSQSGQGGPQHF	TGCGCCAGCAGCCAAAGCGGACAGGGGGGGCCCCAGCATTTT
TRBV4-3	TRBD1	few	TRBJ1-2	CASSQDPQGAFYGYTF	TGCGCCAGCAGCCAAGATCCACAGGGGGCTTTCTATGGCTACACCTTC
TRBV7-3	NA	NA	TRBJ2-5	CASSLKGGVGETQYF	TGTGCCAGCAGCTTAAAAGGTGGTGTTGGCGAGACCCAGTACTTC
TRBV5-6	NA	NA	TRBJ1-4	CAHWTKNCFF	NA
TRBV10-3	NA	NA	TRBJ1-1	CAISAGTEAFF	TGTGCCATCAGTGCGGGGACCGAAGCTTTCTTT
TRBV18	NA	NA	TRBJ2-3	CASSPRELTDTQYF	TGTGCCAGCTCACCAAGGGAGCTCACAGATACGCAGTATTTT
TRBV4-2	TRBD2	NA	TRBJ2-7	CASSQDQGSGSHEQYF	TGTGCCAGCAGCCAAGATCAGGGTAGCGGGAGCCACGAGCAGTACTTC